Included here is one T cell receptor (beta chain) sequence, with context. Germline CDR1 and CDR2: SGHDT and YYEEEE. There are 14 residues in the CDR3. V lost 0 bases and J 4 bases, leaving 9 bases between the germline ends. The data were produced by immunoSEQ multiplex PCR, yet TCRdb's version contains in-frame clones alone and is incomplete. Of about 69,000 clones in the sample, 80% to 90% were seen once. These data are taken from a study of OX40 agonist ivuxolimab in advanced cancers. Sequenced here: CD4+ or CD8+ T cells sorted from blood, sampled in a trial of the OX40 agonist ivuxolimab. V usage is TRBV5-6 and J usage is TRBJ2-3; no definite D call. This clonotype was sampled from an adult with an advanced solid tumor such as melanoma, head and neck, liver or kidney cancer. The CDR3: CASSLESGADTQYF. As DNA, the CDR3 is TGTGCCAGCAGCTTGGAATCCGGTGCAGATACGCAGTATTTT. The variable domain in full, completed from reference TRBV5-6 and TRBJ2-3, reads DAGVTQSPTHLIKTRGQQVTLRCSPKSGHDTVSWYQQALGQGPQFIFQYYEEEERQRGNFPDRFSGHQFPNYSSELNVNALLLGDSALYLCASSLESGADTQYFGPGTRLTVL.